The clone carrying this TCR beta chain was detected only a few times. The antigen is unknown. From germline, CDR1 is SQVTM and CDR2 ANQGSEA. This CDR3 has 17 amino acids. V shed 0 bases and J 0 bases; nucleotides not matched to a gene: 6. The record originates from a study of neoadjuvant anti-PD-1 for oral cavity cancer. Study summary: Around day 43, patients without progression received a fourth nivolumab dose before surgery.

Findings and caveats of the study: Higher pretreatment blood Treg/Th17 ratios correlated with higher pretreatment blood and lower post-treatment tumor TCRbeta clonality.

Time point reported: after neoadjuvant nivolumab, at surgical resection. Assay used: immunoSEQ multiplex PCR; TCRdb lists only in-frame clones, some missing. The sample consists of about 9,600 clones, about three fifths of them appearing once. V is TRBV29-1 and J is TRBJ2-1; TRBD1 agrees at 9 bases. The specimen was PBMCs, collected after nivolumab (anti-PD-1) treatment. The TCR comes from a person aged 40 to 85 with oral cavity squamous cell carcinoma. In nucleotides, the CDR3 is TGCAGCGTTGAAGATGGGACAGGGACGGGCTCCTACAATGAGCAGTTCTTC. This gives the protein CSVEDGTGTGSYNEQFF.